The clone carrying this T cell receptor beta chain has a handful of counts. The data stem from a study of regulatory T cells in long-lasting Graves disease. The authors built TCR beta libraries using iRepertoire HTBI primers and Arm-PCR of CDR3 regions. Using its own MiXCR run on the multiplex PCR reads, TCRdb lists one record per CDR3 protein. The data hold roughly 500,000 distinct CDR3 sequences, with about 14% observed a single time. Time point given: newly diagnosed GD, antithyroid drugs for less than 3 months. With RNA extracted from PBMCs as input, the TCR library was made. Guidelines of the American Thyroid Association were used to diagnose Graves' disease. Germline V gene data show CDR1 as SQVTM and CDR2 as ANQGSEA. The CDR3 has 15 amino acids. Trimming took 1 base from V and 1 from J, leaving 10 bases between them. These records were also assigned to another study, of T cells in Graves' hyperthyroidism and ophthalmopathy. That report notes: HTBI primers were the set used in a first-round RT-PCR of the TCR CDR3. Most expanded thyroid clonotypes above 0.001 recurred in blood.

The source is a man aged 25-40 years with Graves disease. The material was peripheral blood mononuclear cells (PBMCs), obtained at new diagnosis, from a patient treated with antithyroid drugs. This chain uses TRBV29-1 with TRBJ2-2, with D maybe TRBD2 (6 bases). The CDR3 DNA reads as TGCAGCGTTGAAGGTGGTAGCGGGAACACCGGGGAGCTGTTTTTT. Its protein product is CSVEGGSGNTGELFF.